Following are 5 T cell receptor beta chains from one sample sequenced in a study of cytotoxic CD8 clonotypes in ibrutinib-treated CLL. Produced via immunoSEQ multiplex PCR; TCRdb's table is partial and in-frame only. The sample yields 100,000 to 150,000 clones, 80% to 90% seen once. The sample in question was PBMCs, obtained after 24 months of ibrutinib treatment. These receptors were obtained from a human donor with chronic lymphocytic leukemia.

V usage is TRBV5-5 and J usage is TRBJ1-1; no clear D gene. The CDR3 covers 14 residues. Looked up from germline, CDR1 is SGHKS and CDR2 is YYEKEE (reference sequence). The germline V and J ends were trimmed by 0 bases and 1 base, with 7 bases remaining between them. The CDR3 here is CASSLGWANTEAFF. As DNA, the CDR3 is TGTGCCAGCAGCTTGGGGTGGGCGAACACTGAAGCTTTCTTT.

The rearrangement joins TRBV5-1 to TRBJ2-3; D is ambiguous. The length of the CDR3 is 13 residues. Trimming pared 4 bases from V and 7 bases from J, leaving 13 bases between. From germline, CDR1 is SGHRS and CDR2 YFSETQ. This CDR3 reads CASSLQLGYTQYF. Written as DNA, the CDR3 is TGCGCCAGCAGCCTCCAGCTTGGGTATACGCAGTATTTT. Full variable domain (outside the CDR3, taken from reference TRBV5-1 and TRBJ2-3): KAGVTQTPRYLIKTRGQQVTLSCSPISGHRSVSWYQQTPGQGLQFLFEYFSETQRNKGNFPGRFSGRQFSNSRSEMNVSTLELGDSALYLCASSLQLGYTQYFGPGTRLTVL.

The chain recombines TRBV7-2 with TRBJ2-7; 14 positions match TRBD2. V shed 1 base, J shed 7 bases, and the junction held 3 bases outside the gene matches. CDR3 size: 15 residues. CDR1 and CDR2 (germline): SGHTA, FQGNSA. CDR3 in amino acids: CASSLGLAGGGEQYF. CDR3 DNA: TGTGCCAGCAGCTTAGGACTAGCGGGAGGGGGGGAGCAGTACTTC.

V gene TRBV28 combines with J gene TRBJ2-7, with 12 bases lining up with TRBD1. Germline CDR1 MDHEN, CDR2 SYDVKM. The CDR3 covers 17 residues. The V and J ends lost 5 bases and 3 bases, in that order; junction bases with no gene match: 11. The CDR3 reads CASSEGQGALSVYEQYF. CDR3 sequence (DNA): TGTGCCAGCAGTGAGGGACAGGGGGCTCTATCCGTCTACGAGCAGTACTTC. The whole variable domain, filled in from reference TRBV28 and TRBJ2-7, reads DVKVTQSSRYLVKRTGEKVFLECVQDMDHENMFWYRQDPGLGLRLIYFSYDVKMKEKGDIPEGYSVSREKKERFSLILESASTNQTSMYLCASSEGQGALSVYEQYFGPGTRLTVT.

This clone was picked up a small number of times. This chain uses TRBV15 with TRBJ2-1, with 10 bases lining up with TRBD2. The CDR3 is 16 residues long. In germline, CDR1 is LNHNV, CDR2 YYDKDF (reference sequence). Trimming took 4 bases from V and 9 from J; bases not matched to a gene: 12. In DNA, the CDR3 is TGTGCCACCAGCATCGCGTCAGGCCTAGCGGGGGTTGAGCAGTTCTTC. It is translated as CATSIASGLAGVEQFF.